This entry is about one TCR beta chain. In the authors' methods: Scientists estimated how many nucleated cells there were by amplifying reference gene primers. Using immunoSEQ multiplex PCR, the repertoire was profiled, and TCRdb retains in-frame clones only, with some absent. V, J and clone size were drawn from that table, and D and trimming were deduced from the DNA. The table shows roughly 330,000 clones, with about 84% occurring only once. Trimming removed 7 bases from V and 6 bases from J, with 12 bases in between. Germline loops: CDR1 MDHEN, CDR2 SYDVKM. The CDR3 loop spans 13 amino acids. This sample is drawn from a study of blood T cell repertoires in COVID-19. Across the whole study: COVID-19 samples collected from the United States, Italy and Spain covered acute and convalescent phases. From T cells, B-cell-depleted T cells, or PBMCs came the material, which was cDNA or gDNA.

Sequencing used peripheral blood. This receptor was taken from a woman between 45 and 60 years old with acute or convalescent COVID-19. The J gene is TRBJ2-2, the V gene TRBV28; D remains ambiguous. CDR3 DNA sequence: TGTGCCAGCATTAGACTCCCACCCGGGGAGCTGTTTTTT. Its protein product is CASIRLPPGELFF.